The sequence of this T cell receptor beta chain was determined in a study of shared clonotypes between healthy human individuals. Notes on the study in general: Memory subsets had estimated richness that was generally smaller than that of naive subsets. Despite large depth, sorted-subset datasets appeared incompletely sequenced.

The assay ran at deep level. Replicate sorted-subset PCRs were loaded with roughly 190 ng DNA, approximately 31,000 T cell genomes. Produced via immunoSEQ multiplex PCR; TCRdb's table is partial and in-frame only. The sample shows some 2 million clones, about 95% of them seen only once. Comment on this clone: Its specificity is unknown.

Trimming took off 4 bases at V and 5 bases at J, with 18 bases between the two ends. The CDR3 loop spans 15 amino acids. Germline loops: CDR1 SGHRS, CDR2 YFSETQ. The specimen sequenced was naive CD4+ T cells sorted from blood. This sample's subset: CD45RA+ positively selected. The chain carries TRBV5-1 and TRBJ1-2, with a weak D call TRBD1 (5 bases). This sequence originates from a man aged 18-30 years in good health. The CDR3 reads CASSPDRGISYGYTF. DNA of the CDR3: TGCGCCAGCAGCCCGGATCGGGGGATTTCTTATGGCTACACCTTC.